This T cell receptor (beta chain) is from a study of T cells expressing NK-cell markers. The CDR3 totals 15 residues. Germline V CDR1 and CDR2: SGHRS, YFSETQ. TCRdb reprocessed the 5' RACE reads, keeping one entry per CDR3 protein, no DNA. The sample has roughly 300,000 distinct CDR3 sequences. This rearrangement joins TRBV5-1 to TRBJ1-2; absent DNA, TCRdb's TRBD1 call cannot be checked. The source material was blood T cells: a sorted CD56 or NKG2C T cell subset, CD4+ or CD8+ T cells, or bulk PBMC T cells (not recorded which). The source of this sequence is a woman between 18 and 70 years old in good health. The CDR3 region is CASSLRTGDNYGYTF.